Here is one T cell receptor (beta chain) with its context. The sample belongs to a study of blood T cell repertoires in COVID-19. Study-wide background: Collection of acute and convalescent COVID-19 samples took place in the United States, Italy and Spain. PBMCs, B-cell-depleted T cells, or T cells provided the cDNA or gDNA that made up the material.

The ends lost 3 bases at V and 7 bases at J; junction bases unmatched: 8. The CDR3 length is 15 residues. CDR1 and CDR2 from the germline V gene are MDHEN and SYDVKM. Study processing details: For nucleated cells, counts were estimated from reference gene primer amplification. Data came from immunoSEQ multiplex PCR; TCRdb stores just in-frame clones and leaves some out. V and J calls and clone size follow that table, whereas D and trimming were derived from the DNA. The table has about 190,000 clones, around 85% seen once. The sequence was collected from a man under 40 with acute or convalescent COVID-19. The specimen sequenced was peripheral blood. The chain links TRBV28 to TRBJ2-1, with 8 bases matching TRBD1. CDR3 region: CASSFSGQGRNEQFF. CDR3 coding DNA: TGTGCCAGCAGTTTCTCAGGACAGGGTCGGAATGAGCAGTTCTTC. Full variable domain (remainder filled in from reference TRBV28 and TRBJ2-1): DVKVTQSSRYLVKRTGEKVFLECVQDMDHENMFWYRQDPGLGLRLIYFSYDVKMKEKGDIPEGYSVSREKKERFSLILESASTNQTSMYLCASSFSGQGRNEQFFGPGTRLTVL.